Given below is one T cell receptor (beta chain) in context. The sample originates from a study of OX40 agonist ivuxolimab in advanced cancers. TCRdb keeps only in-frame clones here, not all; method: immunoSEQ multiplex PCR. The data contain over 80,000 clones, roughly nine tenths of them singletons. With 5 bases clipped from V and 2 bases from J, the junction kept 17 bases outside the gene matches. In germline, CDR1 is GTSNPN, CDR2 SVGIG (reference sequence). The CDR3 loop spans 17 amino acids. The chain links TRBV30 to TRBJ1-2; 7 bases align to TRBD1. The source is an adult with an advanced solid tumor such as melanoma, head and neck, liver or kidney cancer. This material consisted of CD4+ or CD8+ T cells sorted from blood, taken in a trial of the OX40 agonist ivuxolimab. The CDR3 here is CAWLRRLGSGQNYGYTF. In DNA, the CDR3 is TGTGCCTGGCTCCGGCGACTTGGCTCGGGACAGAACTATGGCTACACCTTC. The full variable domain, in which reference TRBV30 and TRBJ1-2 provide the parts outside the CDR3, is SQTIHQWPATLVQPVGSPLSLECTVEGTSNPNLYWYRQAAGRGLQLLFYSVGIGQISSEVPQNLSASRPQDRQFILSSKKLLLSDSGFYLCAWLRRLGSGQNYGYTFGSGTRLTVV.